A selection of T cell receptor beta chains follows, all from one sample in a study of identical twins. TCRdb called the 5' RACE reads again in MiXCR, with one record for every CDR3 protein. The data contain some 1,600,000 distinct CDR3 sequences, around 29% of them seen just once; the ten biggest clones take up approximately 0.25%. Sequencing was performed on cord blood. These receptors all come from a newborn girl in good health. The CDR3 runs from the conserved cysteine through the conserved F or W. D genes are given only for firm matches. Some rows mark clone size as missing; the rest say once, few, many or name a class of expanded clone.

-	TRBV20-1	TRBJ2-7	13	-	TGCAGTGCCCGTAACAGGGACTTGTACGAGCAGTACTTC	CSARNRDLYEQYF
few	TRBV20-1	TRBJ2-1	15	-	TGCAGTGCGCCACGGACCCTAGGCTCCTACAATGAGCAGTTCTTC	CSAPRTLGSYNEQFF
many	TRBV2	TRBJ2-1	13	-	TGTGCCAGCAGGACTTTATCCTACAATGAGCAGTTCTTC	CASRTLSYNEQFF
-	TRBV4-1	TRBJ2-2	19	TRBD2	TGCGCCAGCAGCCACCCCCCGGGACTAGCGGCCACGAACACCGGGGAGCTGTTTTTT	CASSHPPGLAATNTGELFF
-	TRBV24-1	TRBJ2-3	13	TRBD1	TGTGCCACCGGGACAGTATTCACAGATATGCAGTATTTT	CATGTVFTDMQYF
-	TRBV20-1	TRBJ1-2	9	-	TGCAGTCCCAACTATGGCTACACCTTC	CSPNYGYTF
-	TRBV29-1	TRBJ2-7	14	TRBD1	TGCAGCGTAACCACAGGGGGGACCCCCTACGAGCAGTACTTC	CSVTTGGTPYEQYF
few	TRBV18	TRBJ1-2	12	-	TGTGCCAGCTCACCCAAGGAGGGGGGCTACACCTTC	CASSPKEGGYTF
-	TRBV24-1	TRBJ2-7	15	TRBD1	TGTGCCACCAGTGTCAGGACAGGCGATACCTACGAGCAGTACTTC	CATSVRTGDTYEQYF
-	TRBV28	TRBJ2-3	13	-	TGTGCCAGCAGTTTTGCCGCCCTCGATACGCAGTATTTT	CASSFAALDTQYF
-	TRBV5-1	TRBJ2-7	14	-	TGCGCCAGCAAAAGACCCAGGGATGTGGACGAGCGGTACTTC	CASKRPRDVDERYF
-	TRBV12-3/TRBV12-4	TRBJ1-5	15	-	TGTGCCAGCAGTCCTGAGCTGCATAGCAATCAGCCCCAGCATTTT	CASSPELHSNQPQHF
-	TRBV4-2	TRBJ2-3	16	-	TGTGCCAGCAGCTTTCGTGGGGTACTCGGCACAGATACGCAGTATTTT	CASSFRGVLGTDTQYF
-	TRBV15	TRBJ1-4	11	-	TGTGCCAGGTCGGGCGGCGAAAAACTGTTTTTT	CARSGGEKLFF
few	TRBV9	TRBJ2-5	14	-	TGTGCCAGCAGCAAAGCCCCCGCAGGGGAGACCCAGTACTTC	CASSKAPAGETQYF
few	TRBV12-3/TRBV12-4	TRBJ2-7	16	TRBD2	TGTGCCAGCAGTTTAGAGAGCGGGGGGGCTTTGGCCGAGCAGTACTTC	CASSLESGGALAEQYF
few	TRBV4-1	TRBJ2-5	17	TRBD2	TGCGCCAGCAGCCAAGATCGTAGCGGGATACGGCAAGAGACCCAGTACTTC	CASSQDRSGIRQETQYF
few	TRBV5-1	TRBJ2-5	14	-	TGCGCCAGCAGCCCCCTGACTAGTGCGGAGACCCAGTACTTC	CASSPLTSAETQYF
-	TRBV20-1	TRBJ2-5	15	TRBD1	TGCAGTGCTCCCAGGAGGACAGGAGAGTTTGAGACCCAGTACTTC	CSAPRRTGEFETQYF
-	TRBV28	TRBJ2-7	15	TRBD2	TGTGCCAGCATGGTGGCGGGAGGGCCGGGAAATGAGCAGTACTTC	CASMVAGGPGNEQYF
few	TRBV29-1	TRBJ2-7	13	TRBD1	TGCAGCGACCCGGGACAGGAGTCCTACGAGCAGTACTTC	CSDPGQESYEQYF
few	TRBV27	TRBJ2-7	14	TRBD2	TGTGCCAGCAGCATCGGGGGGGCCTACAATGAGCAGTACTTC	CASSIGGAYNEQYF
-	TRBV7-2	TRBJ2-2	13	-	TGTGCCAGCAGCTTAGTTAGTGTAGGGGAGCTGTTTTTT	CASSLVSVGELFF
many	TRBV13	TRBJ2-5	16	TRBD2	TGTGCCAGCAGCTTGTCCAGGACTAGCGTTTCGGAGACCCAGTACTTC	CASSLSRTSVSETQYF